Following are 25 T cell receptor beta chains from one sample sequenced in a study of blood T cell repertoires in COVID-19. Sequenced by immunoSEQ multiplex PCR; TCRdb stores in-frame clones only, minus some. The table lists 300,000 to 450,000 clones, 85% to 90% of them singletons. The sequencing sample was made of peripheral blood. These receptors were collected from a human donor in a cohort sampled during active COVID-19.

The J gene is TRBJ2-7, the V gene TRBV28; 14 positions match TRBD2. CDR1 MDHEN and CDR2 SYDVKM come from the germline V gene. With V trimmed by 5 bases and J by 9 bases, 18 bases remained unmatched. This CDR3 contains 18 residues. The CDR3 nucleotides read TGTGCCAGCAGTCCACCGGGACTAGCGGGAGTTGGGGTTGGAGGGCAGTACTTC. It translates to CASSPPGLAGVGVGGQYF.

The chain couples TRBV6-6 to TRBJ2-1; D remains unclear. CDR1 and CDR2 from the germline V gene are MNHNY and SVGAGI (reference sequence). Trimming shortened V by 6 bases and J by 5 bases, and 5 bases separated the two germline ends. The CDR3 loop spans 11 amino acids. The CDR3 nucleotides are TGTGCCAGCAGCCCGGACAATGAGCAGTTCTTC. It yields the protein CASSPDNEQFF.

The chain links TRBV7-2 to TRBJ2-1, with TRBD2 matching 10 bases. CDR1 is SGHTA, CDR2 FQGNSA, per germline. The CDR3 sequence is 14 residues long. J gave up 9 bases and V 5 bases, and 7 bases lay outside the gene matches. The CDR3 region has the DNA TGTGCCAGCAGCCAGGGACTAGCGAAGGGTGAGCAGTTCTTC. Protein: CASSQGLAKGEQFF. Full variable domain (remainder filled in from reference TRBV7-2 and TRBJ2-1): GAGVSQSPSNKVTEKGKDVELRCDPISGHTALYWYRQSLGQGLEFLIYFQGNSAPDKSGLPSDRFSAERTGGSVSTLTIQRTQQEDSAVYLCASSQGLAKGEQFFGPGTRLTVL.

V gene TRBV6-6 combines with J gene TRBJ2-5; D may be TRBD2 (7 bases). V lost 2 bases to trimming and J lost 4 bases, with 11 bases between them. CDR1 is MNHNY, CDR2 SVGAGI, per germline (reference sequence). CDR3 length: 14 amino acids. CDR3 coding DNA: TGTGCCAGCAGTTACGGGGGGGGCGCAGAGACCCAGTACTTC. It encodes CASSYGGGAETQYF.

The chain recombines TRBV6-5 with TRBJ2-1; maybe TRBD2 (5 bases). Between the trimmed V and J ends, which lost 8 bases and 9 bases, there was a span of 11 bases. Germline values: CDR1 MNHEY, CDR2 SVGAGI. The CDR3 is made up of 11 amino acids. The CDR3 nucleotides are TGTGCCAGCTCACGGGGAAGTGAGCAGTTCTTC. Protein sequence: CASSRGSEQFF.

About this clone itself: Other DNA sequences of this sample code for an identical CDR3. The V call is TRBV30, the J call TRBJ2-7; D is perhaps TRBD1 (6 bases). This CDR3 comprises 13 residues. Germline values: CDR1 GTSNPN, CDR2 SVGIG (reference sequence). The germline V and J ends were trimmed by 3 bases and 2 bases, with 11 bases remaining between them. The CDR3 reads CAWRGRGTYEQYF. For the CDR3, the DNA is TGTGCCTGGAGAGGCAGGGGTACCTACGAGCAGTACTTC.

This sequence joins TRBV3-1 (or the pseudogene TRBV3-2) and TRBJ2-7, with D perhaps TRBD2 (6 bases). This CDR3 is built from 14 residues. Deletions cut 4 bases from V and 3 bases from J, with 13 bases between. Per germline, CDR1 LGHDT and CDR2 YNNKEL (reference sequence). This CDR3 reads CASSLRGGDYEQYF. The CDR3 DNA reads TGTGCCAGCAGCCTCCGGGGAGGCGACTACGAGCAGTACTTC.

The chain has TRBV6-5 and TRBJ2-7, with 8 bases matching TRBD1. After removal of 8 bases from V and 5 bases from J, the junction contained 5 bases not matched to a gene. The CDR3 is 12 residues long. CDR1 MNHEY and CDR2 SVGAGI come from the germline V gene. The CDR3 sequence is CASADRENEQYF. DNA of the CDR3: TGTGCCAGCGCGGACAGGGAGAACGAGCAGTACTTC.

This clone was counted once. V gene TRBV2 combines with J gene TRBJ2-3; a possible D gene is TRBD2 (5 bases). Germline assignment: CDR1 SNHLY and CDR2 FYNNEI. This CDR3 comprises 13 residues. The V end was cut by 8 bases, the J end by 0 bases, with 9 bases between. The CDR3: CASVGESTDTQYF. The CDR3 nucleotides read TGTGCCAGCGTTGGGGAGAGCACAGATACGCAGTATTTT.

The chain is built from TRBV5-1 and TRBJ2-7, with 8 bases lining up with TRBD2. Germline CDR1 reads SGHRS; CDR2 reads YFSETQ. With V trimmed by 2 bases and J by 5 bases, 6 bases remained unmatched. The CDR3 has 14 residues. The CDR3 region has the DNA TGCGCCAGCAGCTTTAGACTAGCGCGCGACGAGCAGTACTTC. Its translation is CASSFRLARDEQYF. The whole variable domain, remainder taken from reference TRBV5-1 and TRBJ2-7, is KAGVTQTPRYLIKTRGQQVTLSCSPISGHRSVSWYQQTPGQGLQFLFEYFSETQRNKGNFPGRFSGRQFSNSRSEMNVSTLELGDSALYLCASSFRLARDEQYFGPGTRLTVT.

The chain combines TRBV6-5 with TRBJ2-4, with a weak D call TRBD1 (6 bases). Trimming shortened V by 4 bases and J by 8 bases, and 12 bases separated the two germline ends. CDR1 MNHEY and CDR2 SVGAGI come from the germline V gene. This CDR3 comprises 13 residues. For the CDR3, the DNA is TGTGCCAGCAGTTTTCAGGGGAGCGACATTCAGTACTTC. Translated, it gives CASSFQGSDIQYF.

The gene calls are TRBV29-1 and TRBJ1-1, with 8 bases aligning to TRBD1. This CDR3 has 14 residues. In germline, CDR1 is SQVTM, CDR2 ANQGSEA. V shed 6 bases, J shed 5 bases, and the junction held 11 bases outside the gene matches. CDR3 residues: CSVLITGGRTEAFF. CDR3 coding DNA: TGCAGCGTCCTCATCACAGGGGGTAGGACTGAAGCTTTCTTT.

This clone came up a few times. J is TRBJ2-6 and V is TRBV9; 12 bases fit TRBD1. Germline CDR1 reads SGDLS; CDR2 reads YYNGEE. J gave up 0 bases and V 4 bases, and 17 bases lay outside the gene matches. The CDR3 runs 22 residues. The CDR3 DNA is TGTGCCAGCAGCTCCCGATACTCCGGGACAGGGGGCCGGAGCTCTGGGGCCAACGTCCTGACTTTC. Encoded protein: CASSSRYSGTGGRSSGANVLTF.

This clone showed up just once. This chain connects TRBV7-9 to TRBJ1-4, with TRBD1 as a possible D gene (6 bases). CDR3 length: 14 amino acids. The V end was cut by 6 bases, the J end by 8 bases, with 16 bases between. Germline V gives CDR1 SEHNR, CDR2 FQNEAQ (reference sequence). CDR3 sequence (DNA): TGTGCCAGCAGTGGGAGCCAGGGGAAGGAAAAACTGTTTTTT. It codes for CASSGSQGKEKLFF.

The chain employs TRBV3-1 (or the pseudogene TRBV3-2) and TRBJ2-1; D possibly corresponds to TRBD2 (5 bases). Deletions cut 3 bases from V and 0 bases from J, with 15 bases between. CDR1 and CDR2 (germline): LGHDT, YNNKEL (reference sequence). The CDR3 sequence is 17 residues long. In nucleotides, the CDR3 is TGTGCCAGCAGCCAGCCCCGGGGATCGTCCTCCTACAATGAGCAGTTCTTC. Amino acids: CASSQPRGSSSYNEQFF.

J is TRBJ2-5 and V is TRBV11-2, with TRBD2 matching 14 bases. Per germline, CDR1 SGHAT and CDR2 FQNNGV. The CDR3 covers 15 residues. Trimming at V came to 6 bases and at J to 6 bases, leaving 6 bases not matched to a gene. CDR3 sequence: CASRGLAGAGKTQYF. Written as DNA, the CDR3 is TGTGCCAGCAGGGGACTAGCGGGGGCCGGGAAGACCCAGTACTTC.

V usage is TRBV12-3 or TRBV12-4 and J usage is TRBJ2-7, with D perhaps TRBD2 (5 bases). This CDR3 has 13 amino acids. Deletions cut 6 bases from V and 9 bases from J, with 18 bases between. The CDR3: CASSPGLISAQYF. The CDR3 nucleotides are TGTGCCAGCAGCCCTGGACTCATATCGGCGCAGTACTTC.

This clone appeared a single time. The chain employs TRBV28 and TRBJ1-1; D uncertain. This CDR3 is built from 12 residues. Germline CDR1 MDHEN, CDR2 SYDVKM. Trimming left V 6 bases short and J 0 bases short, with 5 bases between. CDR3 loop: CASRLMNTEAFF. The CDR3 coding sequence is TGTGCCAGCAGACTCATGAACACTGAAGCTTTCTTT. The complete variable domain, with remaining parts taken from reference TRBV28 and TRBJ1-1, reads DVKVTQSSRYLVKRTGEKVFLECVQDMDHENMFWYRQDPGLGLRLIYFSYDVKMKEKGDIPEGYSVSREKKERFSLILESASTNQTSMYLCASRLMNTEAFFGQGTRLTVV.

This rearrangement joins TRBV6-6 to TRBJ1-2; TRBD1 matches at 7 bases. CDR1 is MNHNY, CDR2 SVGAGI, per germline (reference sequence). The CDR3 extends over 14 amino acids. V lost 4 bases, J lost 8 bases, and 10 bases stayed unmatched. CDR3 in amino acids: CASSSQGKYGGYTF. CDR3 DNA: TGTGCCAGCAGTTCACAGGGGAAGTATGGCGGCTACACCTTC.

The V call is TRBV19, the J call TRBJ2-7, with 8 bases matching TRBD1. The CDR3 extends over 16 amino acids. The germline V gene has CDR1 LNHDA and CDR2 SQIVND (reference sequence). V shed 2 bases, J shed 0 bases, and the junction held 6 bases outside the gene matches. The CDR3 spells CASSIQTGGTSYEQYF. Here the CDR3 DNA reads TGTGCCAGTAGTATACAAACAGGGGGAACCTCCTACGAGCAGTACTTC.

This clone was detected only once. The chain carries TRBV29-1 and TRBJ2-1, with 11 bases lining up with TRBD2. V lost 4 bases and J lost 3; bases outside the gene matches: 11. CDR3 length: 17 amino acids. Germline CDR1 and CDR2: SQVTM and ANQGSEA. CDR3 residues: CSVAGGLAGGSYNEQFF. CDR3 coding DNA: TGCAGCGTTGCGGGCGGGTTAGCGGGAGGGAGCTACAATGAGCAGTTCTTC.

The rearrangement links TRBV29-1 to TRBJ1-4; possibly TRBD1 for D (6 bases). Trimming stripped 4 bases from V and 3 bases from J, with 15 bases between. CDR1 and CDR2 (germline): SQVTM, ANQGSEA. CDR3 length: 15 amino acids. The CDR3 nucleotides are TGCAGCGTTGGAGAGATGGGGGCCTCTAATGAAAAACTGTTTTTT. It specifies CSVGEMGASNEKLFF.

This sequence joins TRBV11-2 and TRBJ2-5; D possibly corresponds to TRBD1 (6 bases). There are 15 residues in the CDR3. CDR1 and CDR2 (germline): SGHAT, FQNNGV. With 5 bases removed from V and 5 bases from J, the gap between germline ends came to 18 bases. The CDR3 reads CASSLQGFVVETQYF. The CDR3, as DNA: TGTGCCAGCAGCCTCCAGGGGTTCGTTGTGGAGACCCAGTACTTC.

The chain carries TRBV4-1 and TRBJ2-1, with 13 positions matching TRBD2. CDR3 length: 17 residues. The V gene end was trimmed by 4 bases and the J gene end by 6 bases; junction bases not matched to a gene: 9. Germline V gene data show CDR1 as MGHRA and CDR2 as YSYEKL. In nucleotides, the CDR3 is TGCGCCAGCAGCCCCAGGACTAGCGGGAGAATGGGCAATGAGCAGTTCTTC. This sequence encodes CASSPRTSGRMGNEQFF.

This chain uses TRBV6-2 or TRBV6-3 with TRBJ1-1; weak D call: TRBD1 (6 bases). Germline-derived CDR1 and CDR2 are MNHEY and SVGEGT. There are 13 residues in the CDR3. Trimming took 4 bases from V and 4 from J, leaving 10 bases between them. The CDR3 loop reads CASSFRQATEAFF. CDR3 bases: TGTGCCAGCAGTTTTCGACAGGCCACTGAAGCTTTCTTT.